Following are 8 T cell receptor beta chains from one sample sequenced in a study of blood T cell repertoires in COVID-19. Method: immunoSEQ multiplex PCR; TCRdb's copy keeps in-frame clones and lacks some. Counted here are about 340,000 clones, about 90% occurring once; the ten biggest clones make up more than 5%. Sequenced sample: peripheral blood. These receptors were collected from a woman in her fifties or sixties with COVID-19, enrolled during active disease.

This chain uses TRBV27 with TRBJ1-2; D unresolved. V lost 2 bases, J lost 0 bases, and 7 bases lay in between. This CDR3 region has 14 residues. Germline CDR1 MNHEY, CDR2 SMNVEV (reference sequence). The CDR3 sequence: CASSLITTNYGYTF. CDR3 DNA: TGTGCCAGCAGTTTAATAACAACTAACTATGGCTACACCTTC.

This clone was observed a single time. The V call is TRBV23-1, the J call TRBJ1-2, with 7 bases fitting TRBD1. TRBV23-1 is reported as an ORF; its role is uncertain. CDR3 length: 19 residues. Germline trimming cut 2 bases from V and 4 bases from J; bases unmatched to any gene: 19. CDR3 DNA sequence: TGCGCCAGCAGTCAACGAAGCCCTCCGACAGGGCAGCACGGCTATGGCTACACCTTC. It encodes CASSQRSPPTGQHGYGYTF.

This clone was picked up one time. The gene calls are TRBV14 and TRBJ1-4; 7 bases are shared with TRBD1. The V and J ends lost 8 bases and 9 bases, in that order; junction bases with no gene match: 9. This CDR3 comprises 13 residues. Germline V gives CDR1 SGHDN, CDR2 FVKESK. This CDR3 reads CASGARGHQKLFF. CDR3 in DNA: TGTGCCAGCGGAGCTAGGGGGCATCAAAAACTGTTTTTT.

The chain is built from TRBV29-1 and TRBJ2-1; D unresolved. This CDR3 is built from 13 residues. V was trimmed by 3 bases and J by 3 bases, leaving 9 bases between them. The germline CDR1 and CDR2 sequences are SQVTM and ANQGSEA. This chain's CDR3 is CSVDTVRYNEQFF. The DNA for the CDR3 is TGCAGCGTTGATACGGTCCGCTACAATGAGCAGTTCTTC.

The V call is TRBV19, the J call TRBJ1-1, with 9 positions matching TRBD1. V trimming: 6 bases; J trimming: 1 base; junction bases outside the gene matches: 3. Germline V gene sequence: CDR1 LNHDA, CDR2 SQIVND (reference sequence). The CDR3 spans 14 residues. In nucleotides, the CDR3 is TGTGCCAGTAGGGACAGGGGCAGGAACACTGAAGCTTTCTTT. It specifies CASRDRGRNTEAFF.

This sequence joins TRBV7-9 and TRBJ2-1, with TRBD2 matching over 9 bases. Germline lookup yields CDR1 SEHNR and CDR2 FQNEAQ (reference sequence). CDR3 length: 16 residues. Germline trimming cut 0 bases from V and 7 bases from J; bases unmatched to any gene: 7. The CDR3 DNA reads TGTGCCAGCAGCTTAGCCGGGACTAGCATCCCGAATGAGCAGTTCTTC. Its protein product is CASSLAGTSIPNEQFF.

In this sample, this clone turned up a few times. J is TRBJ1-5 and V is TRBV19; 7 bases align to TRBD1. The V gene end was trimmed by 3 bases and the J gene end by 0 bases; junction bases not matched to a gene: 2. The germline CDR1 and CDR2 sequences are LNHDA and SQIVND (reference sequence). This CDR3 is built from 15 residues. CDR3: CASSIGTASNQPQHF. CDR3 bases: TGTGCCAGTAGTATCGGGACAGCTAGCAATCAGCCCCAGCATTTT.

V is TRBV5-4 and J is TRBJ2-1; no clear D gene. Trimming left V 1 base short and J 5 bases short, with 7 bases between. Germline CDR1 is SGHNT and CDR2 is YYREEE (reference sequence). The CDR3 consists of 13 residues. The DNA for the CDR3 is TGTGCCAGCAGCTTGCTACCGAACAATGAGCAGTTCTTC. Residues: CASSLLPNNEQFF.